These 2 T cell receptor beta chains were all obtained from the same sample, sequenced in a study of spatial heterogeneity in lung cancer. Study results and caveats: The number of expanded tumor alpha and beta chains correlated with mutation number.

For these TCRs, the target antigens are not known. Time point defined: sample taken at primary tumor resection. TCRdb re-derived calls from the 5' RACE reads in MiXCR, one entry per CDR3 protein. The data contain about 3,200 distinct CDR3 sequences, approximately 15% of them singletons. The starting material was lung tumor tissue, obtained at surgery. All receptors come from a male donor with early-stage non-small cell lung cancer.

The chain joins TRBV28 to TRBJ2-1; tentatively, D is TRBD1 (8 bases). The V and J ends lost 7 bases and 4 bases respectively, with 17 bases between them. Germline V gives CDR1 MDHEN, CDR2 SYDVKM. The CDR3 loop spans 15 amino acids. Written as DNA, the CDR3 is TGTGCCAGCACCGATTACAGGGGGGGGTACAATGAGCAGTTCTTC. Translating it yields CASTDYRGGYNEQFF.

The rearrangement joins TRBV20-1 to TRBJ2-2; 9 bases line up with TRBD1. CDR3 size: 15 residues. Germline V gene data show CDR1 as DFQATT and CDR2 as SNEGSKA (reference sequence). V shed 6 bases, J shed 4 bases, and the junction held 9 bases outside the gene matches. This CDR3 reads CSALGQGLRTGELFF. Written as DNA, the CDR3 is TGCAGTGCGTTGGGACAGGGCCTTCGCACCGGGGAGCTGTTTTTT.